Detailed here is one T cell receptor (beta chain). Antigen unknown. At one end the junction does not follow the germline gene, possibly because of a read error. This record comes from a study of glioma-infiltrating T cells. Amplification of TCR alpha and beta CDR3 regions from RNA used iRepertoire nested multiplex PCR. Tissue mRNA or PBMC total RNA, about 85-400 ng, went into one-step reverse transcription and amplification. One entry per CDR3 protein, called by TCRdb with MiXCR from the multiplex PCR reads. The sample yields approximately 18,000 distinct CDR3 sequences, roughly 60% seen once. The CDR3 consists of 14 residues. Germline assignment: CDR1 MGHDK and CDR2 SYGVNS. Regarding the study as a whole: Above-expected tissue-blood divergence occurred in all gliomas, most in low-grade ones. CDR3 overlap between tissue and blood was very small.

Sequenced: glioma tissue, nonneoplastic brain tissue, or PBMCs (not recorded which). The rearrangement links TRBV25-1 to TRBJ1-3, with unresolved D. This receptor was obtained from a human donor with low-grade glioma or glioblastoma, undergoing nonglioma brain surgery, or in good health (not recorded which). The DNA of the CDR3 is TGTGCCAGCAGTGAGGGTCAATACGGAAACACCACATATTTT. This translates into CASSEGQYGNTTYF.